The 21 T cell receptor beta chains listed next were all sequenced from one sample in a study of response to subunit inactivated influenza vaccine. MiXCR was run by TCRdb on the RT-PCR reads, yielding one entry per CDR3 protein. Among 700,000 to 800,000 distinct CDR3 sequences listed, 15% to 20% were seen once. The sequences come from PBMCs from blood, collected 5 days after vaccination. These receptors originate from a man in his fifties who received an inactivated influenza vaccine.

This clonotype occurred a few times. The rearrangement joins TRBV6-2 or TRBV6-3 to TRBJ2-3, with D perhaps matching TRBD2 (6 bases). From germline, CDR1 is MNHEY and CDR2 SVGEGT. The CDR3 runs to 17 residues. Trimming pared 0 bases from V and 2 bases from J, leaving 15 bases between. Here the CDR3 DNA reads TGTGCCAGCAGTTACTCGAGACGCGGGGCGTACACAGATACGCAGTATTTT. Residues: CASSYSRRGAYTDTQYF.

The chain is built from TRBV4-2 and TRBJ1-1, with D perhaps matching TRBD1 (6 bases). V was clipped by 2 bases and J by 5 bases, with 18 bases between them. The CDR3 runs 16 residues. Germline V CDR1 and CDR2: LGHNA, YNFKEQ. The CDR3 loop reads CASSQTRQGRGTEAFF. CDR3 coding DNA: TGTGCCAGCAGCCAAACCAGGCAGGGGAGAGGGACTGAAGCTTTCTTT.

This clonotype was counted only a few times. This chain joins TRBV28 and TRBJ1-6; D gene unclear. The CDR3 sequence is 15 residues long. Germline CDR1 is MDHEN and CDR2 is SYDVKM. The V and J ends lost 1 base and 3 bases respectively, with 7 bases between them. The CDR3 loop is CASSLFVIYNSPLHF. The CDR3 bases are TGTGCCAGCAGTTTATTCGTGATCTATAATTCACCCCTCCACTTT.

This clonotype was seen only a few times. The chain recombines TRBV12-3 or TRBV12-4 with TRBJ1-1; 7 nucleotides match TRBD1. The CDR3 is 11 amino acids. Trimming cost V 6 bases and J 7 bases; bases outside gene matches: 2. Here the CDR3 reads CASRGGVEAFF. The CDR3 DNA is TGTGCCAGCAGAGGGGGCGTTGAAGCTTTCTTT.

This clonotype has only a few counts. The genes are TRBV4-3 and TRBJ1-2; D might be TRBD1 (5 bases). CDR3 length: 15 amino acids. Trimming removed 4 bases from V and 3 bases from J, with 15 bases in between. CDR1 is LGHNA, CDR2 YSLEER, per germline. CDR3 bases: TGCGCCAGCAGCCTCTCGGGGGAAGGAGACTATGGCTACACCTTC. Its translation: CASSLSGEGDYGYTF.

The table lists this clonotype with a few counts. The chain is built from TRBV7-2 and TRBJ2-1; 7 bases align to TRBD2. The CDR3 covers 16 residues. V lost 6 bases to trimming and J lost 5 bases; unmatched junction nucleotides: 13. Germline-derived CDR1 and CDR2 are SGHTA and FQGNSA. DNA of the CDR3: TGTGCCAGCAGACCAGTCCCGGGCGGGAGCCACAATGAGCAGTTCTTC. Protein sequence: CASRPVPGGSHNEQFF. The whole variable domain, filled in from reference TRBV7-2 and TRBJ2-1, reads GAGVSQSPSNKVTEKGKDVELRCDPISGHTALYWYRQSLGQGLEFLIYFQGNSAPDKSGLPSDRFSAERTGGSVSTLTIQRTQQEDSAVYLCASRPVPGGSHNEQFFGPGTRLTVL.

The table lists this clonotype with a few counts. The rearrangement uses TRBV29-1 and TRBJ2-2; perhaps TRBD2 as D (6 bases). Trimming pared 0 bases from V and 0 bases from J, leaving 8 bases between. Germline lookup yields CDR1 SQVTM and CDR2 ANQGSEA. The CDR3 totals 15 residues. For the CDR3, the DNA is TGCAGCGTTGAAGACGGGACTGCGAACACCGGGGAGCTGTTTTTT. This gives the protein CSVEDGTANTGELFF.

The chain links TRBV15 to TRBJ2-6; TRBD1 matches at 7 bases. This CDR3 comprises 15 residues. Germline CDR1 LNHNV, CDR2 YYDKDF (reference sequence). V shed 4 bases, J shed 1 base, and the junction held 1 base outside the gene matches. In DNA, the CDR3 is TGTGCCACCAGCAAACAGGGGTCTGGGGCCAACGTCCTGACTTTC. It specifies CATSKQGSGANVLTF.

CDR3 DNA sequence: TGTGCCACCAGCAGCTACGCGGGACCCCCCAACGAGCAGTACTTC. Translation gives CATSSYAGPPNEQYF. The rearrangement links TRBV15 to TRBJ2-7; D might be TRBD2 (6 bases). V gave up 3 bases and J gave up 5 bases, with 17 bases separating them. This CDR3 spans 15 amino acids. Germline lookup yields CDR1 LNHNV and CDR2 YYDKDF (reference sequence).

The chain is built from TRBV10-1 and TRBJ2-2, with D unclear. The V end lost 3 bases, the J end lost 0 bases, and 5 bases lay between the germline ends. Germline loops: CDR1 WNHNN, CDR2 SYGVQD (reference sequence). The CDR3 sequence is 14 residues long. CDR3 sequence (DNA): TGCGCCAGCAGTGAAGGCCCGAACACCGGGGAGCTGTTTTTT. This translates into CASSEGPNTGELFF.

As to this clonotype: This may come from a read error, since a much larger clone is one base off. This chain links TRBV20-1 with TRBJ2-7; TRBD2 agrees at 10 bases. In germline, CDR1 is DFQATT, CDR2 SNEGSKA (reference sequence). Germline trimming cut 0 bases from V and 6 bases from J; bases unmatched to any gene: 8. The CDR3 is 15 residues long. CDR3 region: CSARDLAGAYCEQYF. In nucleotides, the CDR3 is TGCAGTGCTAGAGATCTAGCGGGGGCTTACTGCGAGCAGTACTTC.

CDR3 DNA sequence: TGTGCCAGCAGCTTAAACCCCAGCCCTGAGCAGTTCTTC. It is translated as CASSLNPSPEQFF. The rearrangement links TRBV7-9 to TRBJ2-1, with no clear D. CDR3 length equals 13 residues. Germline V gene sequence: CDR1 SEHNR, CDR2 FQNEAQ (reference sequence). Trimming cost V 2 bases and J 9 bases, with 11 bases left between them. Combining the CDR3 with reference TRBV7-9 and TRBJ2-1 gives the whole variable domain DTGVSQNPRHKITKRGQNVTFRCDPISEHNRLYWYRQTLGQGPEFLTYFQNEAQLEKSRLLSDRFSAERPKGSFSTLEIQRTEQGDSAMYLCASSLNPSPEQFFGPGTRLTVL.

This chain joins TRBV4-3 and TRBJ2-3; 10 bases line up with TRBD2. Germline lookup yields CDR1 LGHNA and CDR2 YSLEER. The CDR3 is 18 amino acids. J was trimmed by 4 bases and V by 1 base; bases with no gene match: 11. CDR3 coding DNA: TGCGCCAGCAGCCAAGGGATCGGGCTAGCGGGAGTCCCAGATACGCAGTATTTT. It encodes CASSQGIGLAGVPDTQYF.

The J gene is TRBJ2-5, the V gene TRBV7-9, with 11 positions matching TRBD2. The CDR3 extends over 15 amino acids. Germline V CDR1 and CDR2: SEHNR, FQNEAQ (reference sequence). Trimming removed 6 bases from V and 1 base from J; junction bases left unmatched: 4. The CDR3 reads CASRGTSGPQETQYF. CDR3 nucleotide sequence: TGTGCCAGCAGGGGGACTAGCGGCCCCCAAGAGACCCAGTACTTC.

This chain connects TRBV29-1 to TRBJ1-5, with D possibly matching TRBD1 (5 bases). The V gene's germline CDR1 is SQVTM and CDR2 ANQGSEA. V lost 4 bases, J lost 4 bases, and 11 bases lay in between. CDR3 length: 13 residues. CDR3 amino acids: CSVVQAINQPQHF. The DNA of the CDR3 is TGCAGCGTTGTACAGGCGATAAATCAGCCCCAGCATTTT.

The chain carries TRBV10-3 and TRBJ2-1; 7 nucleotides align to TRBD1. Germline loops: CDR1 ENHRY, CDR2 SYGVKD. The CDR3 has 15 residues. Trimming removed 5 bases from V and 6 bases from J; junction bases left unmatched: 10. CDR3 sequence (DNA): TGTGCCATCAGTAACCCAGTCGACAGGGTCAATGAGCAGTTCTTC. Translation gives CAISNPVDRVNEQFF.

This clonotype was detected only a few times. The chain links TRBV7-2 to TRBJ1-2, with D perhaps matching TRBD1 (5 bases). This CDR3 contains 14 residues. Trimming stripped 5 bases from V and 7 bases from J, with 17 bases between. From germline, CDR1 is SGHTA and CDR2 FQGNSA. The CDR3 sequence is CASSAGPEVGGYTF. The CDR3, as DNA: TGTGCCAGCAGCGCGGGACCGGAGGTGGGTGGCTACACCTTC.

The sample holds a few counts of this clonotype. This sequence joins TRBV20-1 and TRBJ2-3; D not resolved. Per the germline V gene, CDR1 is DFQATT and CDR2 is SNEGSKA (reference sequence). The CDR3 sequence is 13 residues long. Between the trimmed V and J ends, which lost 6 bases and 3 bases, there was a span of 13 bases. The CDR3 reads CSAPQGNTDTQYF. The CDR3 nucleotides read TGCAGTGCCCCCCAAGGGAATACAGATACGCAGTATTTT.

The chain is built from TRBV28 and TRBJ1-1, with D possibly being TRBD1 (6 bases). The CDR3 covers 16 residues. Germline assignment: CDR1 MDHEN and CDR2 SYDVKM. V dropped 6 bases and J dropped 9 bases, with 26 bases sitting between them. The CDR3 spells CASRPGQREVLAQAFF. In nucleotides, the CDR3 is TGTGCCAGCAGACCCGGACAGAGAGAGGTTTTGGCACAAGCTTTCTTT.

This clonotype was recorded a few times. The chain recombines TRBV5-1 with TRBJ2-2; 9 bases fit TRBD1. Germline CDR1 is SGHRS and CDR2 is YFSETQ. This CDR3 comprises 14 residues. Unmatched junction bases numbered 3, after V lost 4 bases and J lost 5 bases. Here the CDR3 DNA reads TGCGCCAGCAGCCGGACAGGGGTTACCGGGGAGCTGTTTTTT. It is translated as CASSRTGVTGELFF.

The rearrangement links TRBV30 to TRBJ2-7; D call uncertain. This CDR3 contains 16 residues. Trimming shortened V by 0 bases and J by 4 bases, and 19 bases separated the two germline ends. Germline V gives CDR1 GTSNPN, CDR2 SVGIG (reference sequence). The CDR3 DNA reads TGTGCCTGGAGTGTACTTCGTGGCAGGATAAAGTACGAGCAGTACTTC. Its protein product is CAWSVLRGRIKYEQYF.